This T cell receptor (beta chain) originates from a study of blood T cell repertoires in COVID-19. For the study at large: From T cells, B-cell-depleted T cells, or PBMCs came the material, which was cDNA or gDNA.

Profiling relied on immunoSEQ multiplex PCR, and the TCRdb table lists in-frame clones only, not all of them. Among roughly 80,000 clones listed, almost 85% were seen once. This clone showed up just a few times. This TCR derives from a human donor in a cohort sampled during active COVID-19. Sample: peripheral blood.

The CDR3 loop reads CASSISGGAYEQYF. The CDR3 nucleotides are TGCGCCAGCAGCATTTCCGGGGGGGCCTACGAGCAGTACTTC. The chain joins TRBV5-1 to TRBJ2-7, with 8 bases that match TRBD2. The junction had 5 bases not matched to a gene; V was cut back by 4 bases and J by 2 bases. The CDR3 consists of 14 residues. The germline V gene encodes CDR1 SGHRS and CDR2 YFSETQ.